The sequence of this TCR beta chain was determined in a study of early T cells in non-severe SARS-CoV-2 infection. For the study at large: Sequencing targeted bulk RNA from unsorted whole blood, leaving chains unpaired.

Comments on this clonotype: This may stem from a read error, because a much larger clone lies one nucleotide away.

Individual cDNA molecules carried attached unique molecular identifiers. Each CDR3 protein is one row after TCRdb ran MiXCR on the 5' RACE reads. The sample contains tens of thousands of distinct CDR3 sequences, 15% to 17% of which appear only once. Germline V lookup: CDR1 SGHRS, CDR2 YFSETQ. This CDR3 spans 13 amino acids. Material: whole blood. The receptor was derived from an adult who was a healthcare worker with PCR-confirmed SARS-CoV-2 infection or an uninfected control (not recorded which). This chain uses TRBV5-1 with TRBJ1-1; tentatively, D is TRBD1 (5 bases). CDR3 residues: CTSSLGQGSEAFF. The CDR3 coding sequence is TGCACCAGCAGCTTGGGGCAGGGCTCTGAAGCTTTCTTT.